A single sample is the source of the 27 T cell receptor beta chains below, sequenced in a study of vaccination and CD4 T cells after COVID-19. Oncomine TCR Beta short-read sequencing was applied to DNA from cultured CD4+ T cells. TCRdb processed the PCR reads anew with MiXCR; each CDR3 protein has one entry. The top ten clones hold 5.5% of a sample with about 18,000 distinct CDR3 sequences, 70% of them seen once. Treatment specified: 10-day PBMC culture with coronavirus spike peptide pools or control peptides (ViraFEST assay). These receptors' antigens are unknown. Sample: CD4+ T cells from blood, cultured in vitro. These receptors came from a human donor who had recovered from COVID-19.

The CDR3 DNA follows: TGTGCCAGCAGCCCTGGGCTCCCACCTCTCTATGGCTACACCTTC. This sequence encodes CASSPGLPPLYGYTF. The chain combines TRBV9 with TRBJ1-2, with D unclear. This CDR3 region has 15 residues. Trimming took off 4 bases at V and 4 bases at J, with 17 bases between the two ends. Germline V lookup: CDR1 SGDLS, CDR2 YYNGEE.

V gene TRBV2 combines with J gene TRBJ2-3; maybe TRBD2 (5 bases). This CDR3 contains 13 residues. V lost 7 bases and J lost 4, with 12 bases in between. Germline loops: CDR1 SNHLY, CDR2 FYNNEI. DNA for the CDR3: TGTGCCAGCAATCCGGGGTCGGCAGATACGCAGTATTTT. Amino acid sequence: CASNPGSADTQYF.

The chain combines TRBV7-2 with TRBJ2-7; either TRBD1 or TRBD2 may supply D (5 bases each). This CDR3 is 15 amino acids long. From germline, CDR1 is SGHTA and CDR2 FQGNSA. Between the trimmed V and J ends, which lost 1 base and 2 bases, there was a span of 12 bases. CDR3 amino acids: CASSLGTGPAYEQYF. The CDR3 bases are TGTGCCAGCAGCTTAGGGACGGGACCTGCCTACGAGCAGTACTTC.

Only a few counts were recorded for this clonotype. The chain links TRBV2 to TRBJ2-7; tentatively, D is TRBD2 (5 bases). The V gene's germline CDR1 is SNHLY and CDR2 FYNNEI. Trimming took 5 bases from V and 8 from J, leaving 16 bases between them. This CDR3 contains 13 residues. CDR3 residues: CASSFDTAGKQYF. CDR3 DNA: TGTGCCAGCAGTTTTGACACGGCGGGCAAGCAGTACTTC.

V is TRBV20-1 and J is TRBJ1-2; the D gene is possibly TRBD1 (5 bases). CDR1 DFQATT and CDR2 SNEGSKA come from the germline V gene (reference sequence). Trimming took 3 bases from V and 8 from J, leaving 16 bases between them. CDR3 length equals 13 residues. For the CDR3, the DNA is TGCAGTGCTAGTTGGAGGGGCGCGGAGGGCTACACCTTC. It specifies CSASWRGAEGYTF.

This clonotype has just a few counts. The J gene is TRBJ1-5, the V gene TRBV27, with D possibly being TRBD1 (5 bases). Germline-derived CDR1 and CDR2 are MNHEY and SMNVEV (reference sequence). V lost 7 bases to trimming and J lost 2 bases, with 12 bases between them. This CDR3 comprises 14 residues. CDR3: CASIIGGGNQPQHF. CDR3 in DNA: TGTGCCAGCATCATCGGGGGTGGCAATCAGCCCCAGCATTTT.

Only one count was recorded for this clonotype. The rearrangement joins TRBV21-1 to TRBJ2-3; the D call of TRBD2 is as the table states it, not checked on the DNA. TRBV21-1 is noted as a pseudogene. The CDR3 totals 15 residues. The CDR3 spells CASSKGKGTQDTQYF. The CDR3 bases are TGTGCCAGCAGCAAAGGTAAGGGGACTCAAGATACGCAGTATTTT.

The CDR3 DNA is TGTGCCAGCAGTTACGGGACATGGGGTGGTGGCTACACCTTC. It translates to CASSYGTWGGGYTF. This chain connects TRBV6-5 to TRBJ1-2, with a tentative D call TRBD1 (6 bases). There are 14 residues in the CDR3. V lost 2 bases and J lost 7, with 14 bases in between. Germline V gene data show CDR1 as MNHEY and CDR2 as SVGAGI.

The chain employs TRBV7-8 and TRBJ1-4; D is ambiguous. The CDR3 has 15 amino acids. Deletions cut 1 base from V and 4 bases from J, with 10 bases between. Germline CDR1 SGHVS, CDR2 FQNEAQ. The CDR3 region has the DNA TGTGCCAGCAGCTTAGAGCGGGGTTTTAATGAAAAACTGTTTTTT. This encodes CASSLERGFNEKLFF. Filled out from reference TRBV7-8 and TRBJ1-4, the complete variable domain reads GAGVSQSPRYKVAKRGQDVALRCDPISGHVSLFWYQQALGQGPEFLTYFQNEAQLDKSGLPSDRFFAERPEGSVSTLKIQRTQQEDSAVYLCASSLERGFNEKLFFGSGTQLSVL.

This clonotype was counted a few times. The chain carries TRBV7-2 and TRBJ2-5, with TRBD2 identical over 13 bases. The CDR3 loop spans 19 amino acids. Germline V gives CDR1 SGHTA, CDR2 FQGNSA. V dropped 3 bases and J dropped 5; count of bases not matched to a gene: 15. CDR3 sequence reads: CASSFRTSGSTRFGETQYF. The CDR3 coding sequence is TGTGCCAGCAGCTTCCGGACTAGCGGGAGTACCCGCTTTGGGGAGACCCAGTACTTC. Together with reference TRBV7-2 and TRBJ2-5, the CDR3 gives the full variable domain: GAGVSQSPSNKVTEKGKDVELRCDPISGHTALYWYRQSLGQGLEFLIYFQGNSAPDKSGLPSDRFSAERTGGSVSTLTIQRTQQEDSAVYLCASSFRTSGSTRFGETQYFGPGTRLLVL.

The chain combines TRBV7-2 with TRBJ1-5; D is unresolved. The V and J ends lost 5 bases and 5 bases respectively, with 13 bases between them. The CDR3 is 14 residues long. From germline, CDR1 is SGHTA and CDR2 FQGNSA. The CDR3 reads CASSPPGYDQPQHF. The CDR3 DNA sequence: TGTGCCAGCAGCCCCCCGGGTTACGATCAGCCCCAGCATTTT.

The chain has TRBV12-3 or TRBV12-4 and TRBJ2-7; perhaps D is TRBD1 or TRBD2 (5 bases each). Between the trimmed V and J ends, which lost 6 bases and 0 bases, there was a span of 24 bases. The CDR3 covers 18 residues. Here the CDR3 reads CASSLRSSSRDSSYEQYF. In nucleotides, the CDR3 is TGTGCCAGCAGCTTACGTAGCTCTAGCCGAGACAGCTCCTACGAGCAGTACTTC.

This clonotype was detected only a few times. The V call is TRBV19, the J call TRBJ1-5; 7 bases fit TRBD1. The germline gives CDR1 LNHDA, CDR2 SQIVND (reference sequence). Germline trimming cut 6 bases from V and 4 bases from J; bases unmatched to any gene: 9. This CDR3 region has 15 residues. CDR3 protein: CASRSLGTANQPQHF. The DNA of the CDR3 is TGTGCCAGTAGATCGTTAGGGACAGCAAATCAGCCCCAGCATTTT.

V and J are TRBV7-9 and TRBJ1-3; D gene uncertain. Germline V gene lookup returns CDR1 SEHNR and CDR2 FQNEAQ (reference sequence). With 2 bases removed from V and 7 bases from J, the gap between germline ends came to 9 bases. The length of the CDR3 is 13 residues. CDR3 nucleotides: TGTGCCAGCAGCTTAATTATGGGGAACACCATATATTTT. Translating it yields CASSLIMGNTIYF.

The chain combines TRBV5-5 with TRBJ2-7; a weak D match, TRBD2 (5 bases). CDR1 is SGHKS and CDR2 is YYEKEE in the germline V gene (reference sequence). The CDR3 length is 17 residues. V was clipped by 3 bases and J by 5 bases, with 24 bases between them. The CDR3 nucleotides read TGTGCCAGCAGCTCCTTGAGACATCCGGGGATGCGGGACGAGCAGTACTTC. It is translated as CASSSLRHPGMRDEQYF.

V gene TRBV6-4 combines with J gene TRBJ2-5; D is perhaps TRBD1 (5 bases). V lost 3 bases, J lost 6 bases, and 17 bases lay in between. Germline CDR1 reads MRHNA; CDR2 reads SNTAGT. The CDR3 totals 15 residues. The CDR3 region is CASSETPQGVQTQYF. CDR3 coding DNA: TGTGCCAGCAGTGAAACACCTCAAGGGGTACAGACCCAGTACTTC.

V gene TRBV6-1 combines with J gene TRBJ2-5; D remains unclear. The CDR3 sequence is 10 residues long. CDR1 is MNHNS and CDR2 is SASEGT in the germline V gene. V lost 7 bases, J lost 3 bases, and 3 bases lay in between. The CDR3 here is CASTKETQYF. CDR3 nucleotide sequence: TGTGCCAGCACGAAAGAGACCCAGTACTTC.

The V call is TRBV20-1, the J call TRBJ2-5; D remains unclear. Germline assignment: CDR1 DFQATT and CDR2 SNEGSKA (reference sequence). This CDR3 has 13 residues. The germline V and J ends were trimmed by 6 bases and 2 bases, with 13 bases remaining between them. The CDR3 nucleotides are TGCAGTGCCAACATAGGCTCTCAAGAGACCCAGTACTTC. Protein product: CSANIGSQETQYF.

This CDR3 is CASSLAGTANYGYTF. Here the CDR3 DNA reads TGTGCCAGCAGTTTAGCGGGGACAGCTAACTATGGCTACACCTTC. J is TRBJ1-2 and V is TRBV12-3 or TRBV12-4; 7 nucleotides agree with TRBD1. V shed 0 bases, J shed 0 bases, and the junction held 1 base outside the gene matches. The CDR3 length is 15 residues.

The chain has TRBV24-1 and TRBJ1-2; 7 nucleotides agree with TRBD1. Trimming at V came to 7 bases and at J to 6 bases, leaving 7 bases not matched to a gene. Germline CDR1 and CDR2: KGHDR and SFDVKD. The CDR3 runs to 13 residues. The CDR3 DNA reads TGTGCCACCAGCCGACAGGGCCGGGATGGCTACACCTTC. Protein sequence: CATSRQGRDGYTF.

The J gene is TRBJ1-6, the V gene TRBV2; D possibly corresponds to TRBD1 (6 bases). CDR1 SNHLY and CDR2 FYNNEI come from the germline V gene. Trimming left V 4 bases short and J 10 bases short, with 14 bases between. The CDR3 runs 14 residues. This CDR3 reads CASSVPGAGSPLHF. The CDR3 nucleotides are TGTGCCAGCAGTGTCCCAGGGGCAGGCTCACCCCTCCACTTT.

This chain uses TRBV27 with TRBJ1-2, with 11 bases identical to TRBD1. CDR1 is MNHEY and CDR2 is SMNVEV in the germline V gene (reference sequence). After removal of 5 bases from V and 4 bases from J, the junction contained 6 bases not matched to a gene. CDR3 size: 15 residues. The CDR3 DNA reads as TGTGCCAGCAGTCCACCCGGGACAGGGGGCTATGGCTACACCTTC. Its protein is CASSPPGTGGYGYTF.

This chain connects TRBV7-2 to TRBJ1-5; the D gene is possibly TRBD1 (6 bases). Trimming left V 5 bases short and J 2 bases short, with 10 bases between. CDR1 and CDR2 from the germline V gene are SGHTA and FQGNSA. CDR3 length: 14 amino acids. In nucleotides, the CDR3 is TGTGCCAGCAGCCTCCGACAGGGCAATCAGCCCCAGCATTTT. Protein: CASSLRQGNQPQHF.

The V and J genes are TRBV6-1 and TRBJ1-1, with TRBD1 matching over 7 bases. In germline, CDR1 is MNHNS, CDR2 SASEGT. The CDR3 is made up of 13 amino acids. V lost 3 bases to trimming and J lost 5 bases; unmatched junction nucleotides: 3. CDR3 region: CASSDRGMTEAFF. The CDR3 DNA follows: TGTGCCAGCAGTGACAGGGGGATGACTGAAGCTTTCTTT.

This chain connects TRBV30 to TRBJ2-7, with 7 bases matching TRBD1. Per the germline V gene, CDR1 is GTSNPN and CDR2 is SVGIG (reference sequence). Unmatched junction bases numbered 3, after V lost 1 base and J lost 3 bases. This CDR3 has 13 residues. CDR3 coding DNA: TGTGCCTGGAGTGGACAGGGCGGCTACGAGCAGTACTTC. It translates to CAWSGQGGYEQYF.

The V and J genes are TRBV20-1 and TRBJ2-2, with TRBD2 matching over 8 bases. Germline CDR1 and CDR2: DFQATT and SNEGSKA (reference sequence). V lost 6 bases and J lost 0; bases outside the gene matches: 9. The CDR3 extends over 16 amino acids. CDR3 sequence reads: CSARGGRPTNTGELFF. The CDR3, as DNA: TGCAGTGCAAGGGGCGGGAGGCCTACGAACACCGGGGAGCTGTTTTTT.

This rearrangement joins TRBV6-1 to TRBJ1-1; D may be TRBD1 (6 bases). The CDR3 length is 16 residues. Trimming pared 6 bases from V and 0 bases from J, leaving 17 bases between. Germline CDR1 and CDR2: MNHNS and SASEGT. The CDR3: CASSDRDRTLNTEAFF. As DNA, the CDR3 is TGTGCCAGCAGCGACCGAGACAGGACCTTGAACACTGAAGCTTTCTTT.